The TCR beta chain described here comes from a study of CD8 T cells in Susac syndrome. CDR3 size: 15 residues. CDR1 and CDR2 from the germline V gene are SGHDN and FVKESK. V lost 4 bases, J lost 4 bases, and 13 bases lay in between. Random-hexamer reverse transcription was applied to roughly 0.5 to 1 ug RNA. Amplification of the TCR beta CDR3 was carried out by immunoSEQ multiplex PCR, which spanned a total of 54 Vbeta and 13 Jbeta segments. Each CDR3 protein gets one entry after TCRdb re-called the immunoSEQ multiplex PCR reads with MiXCR. Found here are more than 250,000 distinct CDR3 sequences, around 92% of them singletons; the top ten hold about 0.063%.

This TCR came from a human donor with multiple sclerosis. The chain combines TRBV14 with TRBJ2-2; tentative D call: TRBD2 (5 bases). Sequencing was carried out using CD4+ T cells from PBMCs. As DNA, the CDR3 is TGTGCCAGCAGCCTAATAACGGGGTTCACCGGGGAGCTGTTTTTT. Translated: CASSLITGFTGELFF.